The present T cell receptor beta chain was sequenced within a study of T-cell memory formation after mild COVID-19 (TCRdb year 2021). With regard to the full study: TCR sequence clusters from the two donors were largely donor specific. T-cell clones expanding and contracting after mild COVID-19 in two donors were tracked by longitudinal TCRalpha and TCRbeta repertoire sequencing. Two young, previously healthy adult volunteers, one female and one male, were included in the cohort.

This clonotype was picked up a small number of times. The antigen it recognizes is unknown. Per-base qualities were not stored, and no clone one base away is much larger. Study-wide findings and limitations: Contracting CD4+ clones were located mainly in the CM and EM memory subsets, whereas CD8+ clones were found to be enriched in EMRA. SARS-CoV-2 specificity was not confirmed for the second-wave clones peaking on day 37. Some responding clones were detected in pre-infection memory, which suggested that pre-existing cross-reactive memory T cells had joined the SARS-CoV-2 response. Clones contracting from day 15 to 85 had balanced CD4/CD8 phenotypes, while a second wave expanding from day 15 to 37 was biased towards CD4+. The study covered only a couple of mild cases, and larger cohorts including severe cases with pre-infection samples were considered necessary.

Ficoll-Paque density gradient centrifugation was the method used to isolate PBMCs. CDR1 and CDR2 (SGHRS, YFSETQ) derive from the germline V gene. The CDR3 sequence holds 14 residues, the cysteine and phenylalanine included. The read is trimmed to its CDR3 DNA, 42 bases read in frame from base 1. Unmatched junction bases come to 5, with V trimmed by 4 bases and J by 2 bases. The listed sequencing device is Illumina NovaSeq 6000. TCRalpha and TCRbeta cDNA libraries were built by 5'RACE with constant-segment primers, adding sample barcodes and unique molecular identifiers. Trizol reagent was used to extract RNA from every sample. Library amplification was performed in two PCR steps, and a second sample barcode and Illumina TruSeq adapters were introduced in the second step. Sequencing of the libraries was done on an Illumina NovaSeq, producing 2 x 150 bp paired-end reads. As for how the authors treated the data: Reads were demultiplexed and collapsed into UMI-guided consensus sequences with migec v1.2.7. Using mixcr v2.1.11, the UMI consensuses were aligned to TRA and TRB V and J templates and assembled into clonotypes. Expanded or contracted clonotypes were those called significant by both edgeR and NoisET, with noise models trained on biological replicates. edgeR calls used a false discovery rate-adjusted p below 0.01 and a log2 fold-change threshold of 1. As an exploratory analysis of dynamics, PCA with hierarchical clustering was applied to max-normalized trajectories of the 1000 most abundant clonotypes. The CD4 or CD8 phenotype of responding clones was assigned using the separately sequenced CD4+ and CD8+ repertoires. The public reads were quality trimmed at Q25 with fastp and then assembled into clones with MiXCR by TCRdb, keeping productive beta chains. Each CDR3 protein appears once, grouped with its most common genes and DNA. TCRdb, not the original authors, processed these V and J calls. Across this sample there are tens of thousands of distinct CDR3 sequences, with 28% seen only once. The ten biggest clones cover roughly 43% of the sample.

The chain employs TRBV5-1 and TRBJ2-7; 8 central bases correspond to TRBD1. The sample was PBMCs or a T cell subset sorted from them (not recorded which). The TCR sequence derives from a man younger than 35 who had mild COVID-19 (a few samples of this study predate the infection). The sample titles of this study are shuffled in the database, so cell type and time point are left out; the donor was told from shared clones. The CDR3: CASSQMTGAYEQYF. The nucleotides are TGCGCCAGCAGCCAGATGACAGGGGCCTACGAGCAGTACTTC.